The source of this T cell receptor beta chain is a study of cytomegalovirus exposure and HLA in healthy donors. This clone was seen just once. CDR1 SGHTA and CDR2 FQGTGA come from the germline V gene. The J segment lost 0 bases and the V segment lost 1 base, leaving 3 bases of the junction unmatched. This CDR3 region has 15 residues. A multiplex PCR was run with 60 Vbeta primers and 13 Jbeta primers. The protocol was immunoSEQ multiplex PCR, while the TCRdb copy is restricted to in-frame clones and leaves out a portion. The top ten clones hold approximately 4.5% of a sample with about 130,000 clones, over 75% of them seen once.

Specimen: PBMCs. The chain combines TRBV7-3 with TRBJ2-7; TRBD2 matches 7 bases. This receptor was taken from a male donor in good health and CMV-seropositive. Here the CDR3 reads CASSLMGGGSYEQYF. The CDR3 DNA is TGTGCCAGCAGCTTAATGGGCGGGGGCTCCTACGAGCAGTACTTC.